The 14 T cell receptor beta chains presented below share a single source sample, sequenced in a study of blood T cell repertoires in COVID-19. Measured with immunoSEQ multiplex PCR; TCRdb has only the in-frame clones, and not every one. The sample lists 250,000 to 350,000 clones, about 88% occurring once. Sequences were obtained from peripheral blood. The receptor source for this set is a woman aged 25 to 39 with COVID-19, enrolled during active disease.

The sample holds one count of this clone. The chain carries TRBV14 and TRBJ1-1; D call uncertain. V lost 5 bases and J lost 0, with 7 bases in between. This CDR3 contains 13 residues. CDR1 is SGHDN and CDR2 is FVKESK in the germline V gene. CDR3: CASSAHMNTEAFF. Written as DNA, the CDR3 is TGTGCCAGCAGCGCTCACATGAACACTGAAGCTTTCTTT.

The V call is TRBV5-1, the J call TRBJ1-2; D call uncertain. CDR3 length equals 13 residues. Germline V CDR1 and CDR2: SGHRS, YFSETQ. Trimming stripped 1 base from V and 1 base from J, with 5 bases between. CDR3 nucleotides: TGCGCCAGCAGCTTGCGACTTAACTATGGCTACACCTTC. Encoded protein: CASSLRLNYGYTF.

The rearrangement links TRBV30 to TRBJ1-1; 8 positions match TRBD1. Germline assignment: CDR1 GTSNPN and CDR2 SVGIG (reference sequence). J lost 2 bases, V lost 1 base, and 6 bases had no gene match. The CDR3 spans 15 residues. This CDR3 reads CAWSDIQGVNTEAFF. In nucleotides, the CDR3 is TGTGCCTGGAGTGACATACAGGGGGTTAACACTGAAGCTTTCTTT.

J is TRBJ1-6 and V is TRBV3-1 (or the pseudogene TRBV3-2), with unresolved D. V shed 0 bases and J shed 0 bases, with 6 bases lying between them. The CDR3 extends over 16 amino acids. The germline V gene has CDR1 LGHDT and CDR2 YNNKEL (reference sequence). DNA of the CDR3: TGTGCCAGCAGCCAAGAGGCCAGCTCCTATAATTCACCCCTCCACTTT. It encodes CASSQEASSYNSPLHF.

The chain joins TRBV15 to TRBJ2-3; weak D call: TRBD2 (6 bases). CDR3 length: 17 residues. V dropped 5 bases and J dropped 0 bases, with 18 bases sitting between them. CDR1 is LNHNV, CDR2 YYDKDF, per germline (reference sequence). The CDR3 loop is CATSSRAAGYSTDTQYF. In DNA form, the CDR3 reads TGTGCCACCAGCTCCCGTGCGGCGGGGTATAGCACAGATACGCAGTATTTT.

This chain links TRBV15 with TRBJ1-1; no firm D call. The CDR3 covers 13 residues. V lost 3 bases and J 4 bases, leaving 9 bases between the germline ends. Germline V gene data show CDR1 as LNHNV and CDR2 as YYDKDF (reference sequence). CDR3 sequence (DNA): TGTGCCACCAGCAGGCCCTCGGGCACTGAAGCTTTCTTT. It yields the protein CATSRPSGTEAFF.

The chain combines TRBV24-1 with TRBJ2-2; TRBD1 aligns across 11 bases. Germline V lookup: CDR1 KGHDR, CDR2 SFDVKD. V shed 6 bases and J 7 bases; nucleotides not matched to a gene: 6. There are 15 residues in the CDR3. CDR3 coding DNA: TGTGCCACCAGTTCCGGACAGGGGGCTGGCGGGGAGCTGTTTTTT. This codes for CATSSGQGAGGELFF.

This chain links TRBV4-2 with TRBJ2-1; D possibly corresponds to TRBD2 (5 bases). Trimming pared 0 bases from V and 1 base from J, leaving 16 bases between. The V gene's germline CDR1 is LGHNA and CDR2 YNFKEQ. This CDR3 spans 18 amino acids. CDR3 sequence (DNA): TGTGCCAGCAGCCAAGATGGCGGGCCAGGCGTTTCCTACAATGAGCAGTTCTTC. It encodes CASSQDGGPGVSYNEQFF.

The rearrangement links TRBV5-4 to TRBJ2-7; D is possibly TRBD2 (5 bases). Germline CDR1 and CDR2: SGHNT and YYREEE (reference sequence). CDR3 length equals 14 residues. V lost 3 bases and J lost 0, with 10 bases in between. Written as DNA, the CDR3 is TGTGCCAGCAGCTACACTAGAAACTCCTACGAGCAGTACTTC. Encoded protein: CASSYTRNSYEQYF.

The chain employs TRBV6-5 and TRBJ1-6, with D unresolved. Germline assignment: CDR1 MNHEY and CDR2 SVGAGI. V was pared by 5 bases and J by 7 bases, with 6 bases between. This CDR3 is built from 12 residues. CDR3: CASSPINSPLHF. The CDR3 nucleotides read TGTGCCAGCAGTCCTATCAATTCACCCCTCCACTTT.

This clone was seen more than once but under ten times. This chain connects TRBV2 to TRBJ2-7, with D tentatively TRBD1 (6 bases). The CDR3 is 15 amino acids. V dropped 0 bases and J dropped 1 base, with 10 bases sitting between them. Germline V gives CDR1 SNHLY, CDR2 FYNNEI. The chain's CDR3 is CASSEALGTSYEQYF. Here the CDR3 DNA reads TGTGCCAGCAGTGAAGCGCTTGGGACATCCTACGAGCAGTACTTC. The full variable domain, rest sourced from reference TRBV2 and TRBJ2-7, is EPEVTQTPSHQVTQMGQEVILRCVPISNHLYFYWYRQILGQKVEFLVSFYNNEISEKSEIFDDQFSVERPDGSNFTLKIRSTKLEDSAMYFCASSEALGTSYEQYFGPGTRLTVT.

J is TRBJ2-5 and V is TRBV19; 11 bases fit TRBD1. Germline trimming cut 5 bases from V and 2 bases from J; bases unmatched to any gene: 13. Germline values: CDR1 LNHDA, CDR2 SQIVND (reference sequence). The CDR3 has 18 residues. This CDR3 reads CASSSRTGGQSPQETQYF. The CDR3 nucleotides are TGTGCCAGTAGTTCTAGGACAGGGGGCCAGTCCCCACAAGAGACCCAGTACTTC.

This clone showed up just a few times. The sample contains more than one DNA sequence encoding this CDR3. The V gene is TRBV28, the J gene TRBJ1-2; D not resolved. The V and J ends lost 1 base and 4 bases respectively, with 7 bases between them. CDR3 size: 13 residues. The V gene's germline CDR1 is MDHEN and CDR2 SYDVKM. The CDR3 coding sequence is TGTGCCAGCAGTTTATTGGCAGGCTATGGCTACACCTTC. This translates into CASSLLAGYGYTF.

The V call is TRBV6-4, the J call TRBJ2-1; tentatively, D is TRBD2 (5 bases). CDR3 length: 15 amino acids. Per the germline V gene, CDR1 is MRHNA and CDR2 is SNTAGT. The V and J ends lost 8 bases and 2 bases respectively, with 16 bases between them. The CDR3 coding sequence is TGTGCCAGCTCAAAGAGGGCAGACCCCTACAATGAGCAGTTCTTC. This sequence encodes CASSKRADPYNEQFF.